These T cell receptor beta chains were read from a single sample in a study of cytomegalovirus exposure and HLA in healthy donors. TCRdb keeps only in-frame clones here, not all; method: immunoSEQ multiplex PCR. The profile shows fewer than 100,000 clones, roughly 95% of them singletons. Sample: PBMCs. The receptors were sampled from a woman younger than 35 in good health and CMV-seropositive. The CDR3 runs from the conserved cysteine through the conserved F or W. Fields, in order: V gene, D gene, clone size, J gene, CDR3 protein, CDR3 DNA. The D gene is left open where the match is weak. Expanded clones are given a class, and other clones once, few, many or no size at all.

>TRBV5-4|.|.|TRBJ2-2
CASSSDTTGELFF
TGTGCCAGCAGCTCAGACACCACCGGGGAGCTGTTTTTT
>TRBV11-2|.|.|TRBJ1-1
CASRWGVGAFF
TGTGCCAGCAGGTGGGGGGTAGGAGCTTTCTTT
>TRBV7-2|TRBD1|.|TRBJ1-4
CASSPDRTDEKLFF
TGTGCCAGCAGCCCGGACAGGACAGATGAAAAACTGTTTTTT
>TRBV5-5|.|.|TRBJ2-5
CASSLLSGETQYF
TGTGCCAGCAGCTTGTTATCAGGGGAGACCCAGTACTTC
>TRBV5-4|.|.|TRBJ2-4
CATMGLAKNIQYF
TGTGCCACCATGGGACTAGCCAAAAACATTCAGTACTTC
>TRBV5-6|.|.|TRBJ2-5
CASSGDRWETQYF
TGTGCCAGCAGCGGAGACAGATGGGAGACCCAGTACTTC
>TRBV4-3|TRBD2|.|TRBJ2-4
CASSQAPGLAGDRAKNIQYF
TGCGCCAGCAGCCAGGCGCCGGGACTAGCGGGAGATCGGGCCAAAAACATTCAGTACTTC
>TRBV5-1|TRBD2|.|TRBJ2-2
CASTPASGIIAGELFF
TGCGCCAGCACCCCAGCTAGCGGGATAATAGCCGGGGAGCTGTTTTTT
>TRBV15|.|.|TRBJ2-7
CATSRETGTYYEQYF
TGTGCCACCAGCAGAGAAACCGGGACATACTACGAGCAGTACTTC
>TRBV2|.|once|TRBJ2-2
CASRSAVNTGELFF
TGTGCCAGCAGGTCAGCGGTGAACACCGGGGAGCTGTTTTTT
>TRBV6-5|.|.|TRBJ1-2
CASSYLGRDGYTF
TGTGCCAGCAGTTACCTAGGCAGGGATGGCTACACCTTC
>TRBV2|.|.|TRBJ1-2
CASTETLGQNGYTF
TGTGCCAGCACCGAGACCCTTGGACAGAATGGCTACACCTTC
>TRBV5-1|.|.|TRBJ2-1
CASSLGTGNEQFF
TGCGCCAGCAGCTTGGGGACGGGGAATGAGCAGTTCTTC
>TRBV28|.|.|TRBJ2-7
CASSLGDTSYEQYF
TGTGCCAGCAGTTTAGGGGACACATCCTACGAGCAGTACTTC
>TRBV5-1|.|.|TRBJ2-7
CASSPHRERSYEQYF
TGCGCCAGCAGCCCGCACAGGGAGCGGTCCTACGAGCAGTACTTC
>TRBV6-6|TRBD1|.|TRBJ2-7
CASRPPVDRGGYEQYF
TGTGCCAGCAGACCCCCTGTGGACAGGGGAGGCTACGAGCAGTACTTC
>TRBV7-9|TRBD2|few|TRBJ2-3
CASSSGLADTDTQYF
TGTGCCAGCAGCTCGGGACTAGCGGACACAGATACGCAGTATTTT
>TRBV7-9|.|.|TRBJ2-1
CASSLAGAADNEQFF
TGTGCCAGCAGCTTAGCAGGGGCCGCCGACAATGAGCAGTTCTTC
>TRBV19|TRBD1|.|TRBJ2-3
CASSVDRAADTQYF
TGTGCCAGTAGTGTAGACAGGGCCGCAGATACGCAGTATTTT
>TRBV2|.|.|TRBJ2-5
CASTLSGWGSQETQYF
TGTGCCAGCACCCTGAGTGGTTGGGGCTCACAAGAGACCCAGTACTTC
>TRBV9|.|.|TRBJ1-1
CASSESGLNTEAFF
TGTGCCAGCAGCGAGTCAGGCCTGAACACTGAAGCTTTCTTT
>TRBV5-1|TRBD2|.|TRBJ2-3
CASSPGLAGGLGADTQYF
TGCGCCAGCAGCCCTGGACTAGCGGGAGGTCTCGGGGCAGATACGCAGTATTTT
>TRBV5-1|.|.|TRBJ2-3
CASSLDTRTDTQYF
TGCGCCAGCAGCCTGGACACCCGCACAGATACGCAGTATTTT
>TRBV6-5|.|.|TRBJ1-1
CASSIGQMNTEAFF
TGTGCCAGCAGTATAGGACAGATGAACACTGAAGCTTTCTTT
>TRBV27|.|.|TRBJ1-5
CASRQGDRSGNQPQHF
TGTGCCAGCAGACAGGGAGACCGGTCGGGCAATCAGCCCCAGCATTTT
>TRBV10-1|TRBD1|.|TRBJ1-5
CASAGQGNQPQHF
TGCGCCAGCGCCGGACAGGGTAATCAGCCCCAGCATTTT
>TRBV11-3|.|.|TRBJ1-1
CASSLETEAEAFF
TGTGCCAGCAGCTTAGAAACAGAAGCTGAAGCTTTCTTT
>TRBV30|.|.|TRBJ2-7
CAWSGVSADREQYF
TGTGCCTGGAGTGGTGTTTCGGCGGATCGGGAGCAGTACTTC
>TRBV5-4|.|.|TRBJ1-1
CASSLGTFGDTEAFF
TGTGCCAGCAGCTTGGGAACCTTCGGAGACACTGAAGCTTTCTTT
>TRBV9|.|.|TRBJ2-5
CASSVDPDEETQYF
TGTGCCAGCAGCGTAGACCCCGATGAGGAGACCCAGTACTTC
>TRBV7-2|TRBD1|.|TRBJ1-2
CASSLQQGGYYGYTF
TGTGCCAGCAGCTTGCAGCAGGGGGGATACTATGGCTACACCTTC
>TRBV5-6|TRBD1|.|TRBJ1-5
CASSFRQGDQPQHF
TGTGCCAGCAGCTTTCGGCAGGGGGATCAGCCCCAGCATTTT
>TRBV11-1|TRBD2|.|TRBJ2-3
CASSLLAGGFTDTQYF
TGTGCCAGCAGCTTATTAGCGGGAGGGTTCACAGATACGCAGTATTTT
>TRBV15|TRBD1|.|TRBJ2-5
CATSRDPIGQAETQYF
TGTGCCACCAGCAGAGATCCAATAGGACAGGCCGAGACCCAGTACTTC
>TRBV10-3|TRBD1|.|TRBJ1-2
CAISYDRDNYGYTF
TGTGCCATCAGTTACGACAGGGATAACTATGGCTACACCTTC
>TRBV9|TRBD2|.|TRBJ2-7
CASSVTSGGISYEQYF
TGTGCCAGCAGCGTTACTAGCGGGGGGATCTCCTACGAGCAGTACTTC
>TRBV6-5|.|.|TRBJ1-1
CASSYSQGRTEAFF
TGTGCCAGCAGTTACTCGCAGGGGCGTACTGAAGCTTTCTTT
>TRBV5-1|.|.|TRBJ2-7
CASSLEQTASAYEQYF
TGCGCCAGCAGCTTGGAGCAAACAGCATCCGCCTACGAGCAGTACTTC
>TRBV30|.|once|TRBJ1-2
CAWRLAGGRVVGYTF
TGTGCCTGGAGGCTCGCCGGCGGCAGGGTCGTTGGCTACACCTTC
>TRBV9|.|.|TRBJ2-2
CASSAYPGGAGELFF
TGTGCCAGCAGCGCCTACCCCGGGGGAGCCGGGGAGCTGTTTTTT
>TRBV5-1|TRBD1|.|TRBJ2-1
CASSSWTGPPDNEQFF
TGCGCCAGCAGCAGCTGGACAGGGCCCCCTGACAATGAGCAGTTCTTC